The 14 T cell receptor beta chains listed next were all sequenced from one sample in a study of T cell responses to AZD1222 COVID-19 vaccine. Profiled with immunoSEQ multiplex PCR; TCRdb holds only in-frame clones, not every one. The top ten hold less than 5% of the sample, which has 120,000 or so clones, around 81% seen once. The sample in question was peripheral blood, obtained on day 0 of AZD1222 vaccination. The source of these receptors is an adult in good health.

The chain employs TRBV7-9 and TRBJ1-3; D may be TRBD1 (5 bases). This CDR3 region has 14 residues. Germline V gene sequence: CDR1 SEHNR, CDR2 FQNEAQ (reference sequence). The V end lost 5 bases, the J end lost 2 bases, and 10 bases lay between the germline ends. Here the CDR3 reads CASSPPGTGNTIYF. CDR3 nucleotide sequence: TGTGCCAGCAGCCCCCCAGGGACTGGAAACACCATATATTTT.

The chain joins TRBV24-1 to TRBJ2-1; 9 bases fit TRBD1. This CDR3 has 15 residues. The ends lost 7 bases at V and 5 bases at J; junction bases unmatched: 8. The germline CDR1 and CDR2 sequences are KGHDR and SFDVKD. The chain's CDR3 is CATSHIGTGNNEQFF. Here the CDR3 DNA reads TGTGCCACCAGCCACATCGGGACAGGGAACAATGAGCAGTTCTTC.

This clone is a singleton in its sample. The rearrangement joins TRBV5-4 to TRBJ1-1; maybe TRBD1 (6 bases). Germline values: CDR1 SGHNT, CDR2 YYREEE (reference sequence). Trimming left V 0 bases short and J 1 base short, with 13 bases between. This CDR3 spans 16 amino acids. CDR3 bases: TGTGCCAGCAGCTTGGCGGGACAAACAAAGAACACTGAAGCTTTCTTT. Its translation is CASSLAGQTKNTEAFF.

V gene TRBV28 combines with J gene TRBJ1-5, with 10 bases matching TRBD1. Germline CDR1 and CDR2: MDHEN and SYDVKM. CDR3 length: 16 amino acids. V shed 5 bases and J 7 bases; nucleotides not matched to a gene: 11. CDR3 sequence: CASSTRQGARGQPQHF. The CDR3 DNA follows: TGTGCCAGCAGTACGCGACAGGGGGCGCGGGGACAGCCCCAGCATTTT.

Comments on this clone: The same CDR3 can be traced to other DNA sequences in this sample. The chain is built from TRBV30 and TRBJ1-1, with TRBD1 matching over 8 bases. The germline V gene encodes CDR1 GTSNPN and CDR2 SVGIG (reference sequence). The length of the CDR3 is 14 residues. V lost 0 bases to trimming and J lost 2 bases; unmatched junction nucleotides: 2. The CDR3 DNA reads TGTGCCTGGAGTGTAGGGACAGGTAACACTGAAGCTTTCTTT. It specifies CAWSVGTGNTEAFF.

The chain recombines TRBV11-2 with TRBJ1-1; unclear D gene. CDR1 and CDR2 from the germline V gene are SGHAT and FQNNGV. Trimming removed 1 base at V and 0 bases at J, with 6 bases between. CDR3 length: 14 amino acids. Written as DNA, the CDR3 is TGTGCCAGCAGCTTAGGCAGTTTGAACACTGAAGCTTTCTTT. It yields the protein CASSLGSLNTEAFF.

The chain combines TRBV15 with TRBJ1-5; D is unclear. Trimming removed 1 base from V and 2 bases from J, with 6 bases in between. The CDR3 spans 14 residues. CDR1 and CDR2 (germline): LNHNV, YYDKDF (reference sequence). CDR3: CATSRGWGNQPQHF. The DNA for the CDR3 is TGTGCCACCAGCAGAGGGTGGGGCAATCAGCCCCAGCATTTT.

This clone was picked up many times. V and J are TRBV23-1 and TRBJ2-1, with unresolved D. TRBV23-1 is an ORF, with its function uncertain. Trimming pared 7 bases from V and 8 bases from J, leaving 12 bases between. CDR3 length: 12 amino acids. CDR3: CASIPPGDEQFF. The CDR3 DNA follows: TGCGCCAGCATCCCCCCGGGCGATGAGCAGTTCTTC.

The J gene is TRBJ1-2, the V gene TRBV5-1; 7 nucleotides align to TRBD1. The junction had 5 bases not matched to a gene; V was cut back by 0 bases and J by 6 bases. This CDR3 is built from 14 residues. Looked up from germline, CDR1 is SGHRS and CDR2 is YFSETQ. CDR3 sequence (DNA): TGCGCCAGCAGCTTGGGGGACAGCCCTCATGGCTACACCTTC. This codes for CASSLGDSPHGYTF.

In this sample, this clone turned up once. The chain links TRBV4-3 to TRBJ2-5; TRBD2 matches at 11 bases. The V segment lost 1 base and the J segment 4 bases; nucleotides outside the gene matches: 5. The germline CDR1 and CDR2 sequences are LGHNA and YSLEER. The CDR3 runs to 16 residues. The CDR3 nucleotides are TGCGCCAGCAGCCAAGGGGTAGCGGGAGGGACAGAGACCCAGTACTTC. The encoded protein is CASSQGVAGGTETQYF.

The V gene is TRBV18, the J gene TRBJ1-1; possible D gene TRBD1, 5 bases. The germline V gene has CDR1 KGHSH and CDR2 LQKENI. The CDR3 runs to 14 residues. V was pared by 5 bases and J by 2 bases, with 12 bases between. CDR3 sequence (DNA): TGTGCCAGCTCAACTCAGGGTGGTAACACTGAAGCTTTCTTT. It yields the protein CASSTQGGNTEAFF.

This sequence joins TRBV7-9 and TRBJ1-1, with D perhaps matching TRBD1 (6 bases). Germline loops: CDR1 SEHNR, CDR2 FQNEAQ (reference sequence). Trimming removed 7 bases from V and 1 base from J, with 16 bases in between. There are 15 residues in the CDR3. The CDR3, as DNA: TGTGCCAGCATTCTAACGGGGGGGCCGAACACTGAAGCTTTCTTT. This codes for CASILTGGPNTEAFF.

Regarding this clone: The sample holds other DNA sequences that translate to the same CDR3. The chain has TRBV9 and TRBJ1-5; no definite D call. The germline V gene has CDR1 SGDLS and CDR2 YYNGEE. The CDR3 is made up of 14 amino acids. V lost 0 bases, J lost 6 bases, and 10 bases lay in between. CDR3 amino acids: CASSVGSQSQPQHF. In DNA, the CDR3 is TGTGCCAGCAGCGTAGGATCACAGAGTCAGCCCCAGCATTTT.

The chain links TRBV11-2 to TRBJ1-2, with TRBD1 identical over 8 bases. The CDR3 covers 13 residues. V shed 4 bases, J shed 8 bases, and the junction held 6 bases outside the gene matches. CDR1 SGHAT and CDR2 FQNNGV come from the germline V gene. The CDR3 sequence: CASSSGTGWGYTF. CDR3 nucleotide sequence: TGTGCCAGCAGCTCGGGGACAGGCTGGGGCTACACCTTC.